This T cell receptor beta chain was captured by sequencing in a study of T cell changes during pregnancy in multiple sclerosis (dated by TCRdb to between 2018 and 2021). Describing the broader study: The study looked at changes in the T cell repertoire across pregnancy in women with multiple sclerosis.

Library preparation was by the immunoSEQ multiplex PCR assay. TCRdb holds this immuneACCESS table with in-frame rearrangements only. Some clones are missing; in checked studies, unresolved V genes explain under half, and the rest has no known cause. This sample lists tens of thousands of clones; about 90% were detected once. The leading ten clones occupy 0.4% to 0.6% of the sample. To note about this clone: Which antigen it targets is not known. Base qualities are not provided; no much larger clone lies one nucleotide away.

V lost 0 bases and J lost 6 bases; the stretch between them is 11 bases long. The CDR3, cysteine through phenylalanine, is 15 amino acids long. The kept DNA is CDR3 alone, 45 bases in frame from the first base. CDR1 and CDR2, per the germline V gene (reference sequence), are MNHNY and SVGAGI. This clonotype was obtained from a female donor with multiple sclerosis, enrolled in a pregnancy study. The sequence is built from TRBV6-6 and TRBJ1-4, with the D gene call left open. Material: CD4+ T cells from peripheral blood mononuclear cells, obtained in the second trimester of pregnancy. The nucleotides read TGTGCCAGCAGTTACTCGGGCGCCGGGGATGAAAAACTGTTTTTT. The resulting protein is CASSYSGAGDEKLFF.